This T cell receptor (beta chain) originates from a study of shared clonotypes between healthy human individuals. Terminally differentiated effector memory CD45RA+ cells were excluded by CCR7 positive selection of CD45RO-negative cells. Repertoires were generated with immunoSEQ multiplex PCR, while TCRdb's copy carries only in-frame clones and drops some. The sample shows 600,000 or so clones, 95% to 98% of them seen only once. Input material: naive CD8+ T cells sorted from blood. The clonotype was recovered from a man aged 25-45 years in good health.

The CDR3 coding sequence is TGTGCCAGCAACCCGGGACTCTCATTGGGGACCCAGTACTTC. Its translation: CASNPGLSLGTQYF. This chain links TRBV6-1 with TRBJ2-5; TRBD2 might be the D (6 bases). This CDR3 region has 14 residues. Germline CDR1 is MNHNS and CDR2 is SASEGT. Trimming stripped 7 bases from V and 7 bases from J, with 19 bases between.